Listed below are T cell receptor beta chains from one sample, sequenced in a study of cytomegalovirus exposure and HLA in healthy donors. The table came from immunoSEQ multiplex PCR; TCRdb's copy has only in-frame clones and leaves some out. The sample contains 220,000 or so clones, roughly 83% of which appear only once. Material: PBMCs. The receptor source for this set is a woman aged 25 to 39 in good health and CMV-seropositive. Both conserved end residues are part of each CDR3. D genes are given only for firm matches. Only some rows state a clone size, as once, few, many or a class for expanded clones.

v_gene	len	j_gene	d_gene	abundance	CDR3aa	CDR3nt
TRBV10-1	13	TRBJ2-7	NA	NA	CASSASRSGEQYF	TGCGCCAGCAGTGCCAGCCGGTCTGGCGAGCAGTACTTC
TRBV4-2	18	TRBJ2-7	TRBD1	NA	CASSRYFSVQGQAYEQYF	TGTGCCAGCAGCCGATACTTTTCGGTACAGGGGCAGGCCTACGAGCAGTACTTC
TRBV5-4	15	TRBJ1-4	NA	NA	CASSSSTPGDEKLFF	TGTGCCAGCAGCTCCTCTACACCGGGGGACGAAAAACTGTTTTTT
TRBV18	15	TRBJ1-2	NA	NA	CASSPPGTEIYGYTF	TGTGCCAGCTCACCACCCGGGACGGAGATTTATGGCTACACCTTC
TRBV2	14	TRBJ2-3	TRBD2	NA	CASGVAGGLYTQYF	TGTGCCAGCGGCGTAGCGGGAGGGTTATATACGCAGTATTTT
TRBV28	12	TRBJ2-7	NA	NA	CASSLSSYEQYF	TGTGCCAGCAGCCTAAGCTCCTACGAGCAGTACTTC
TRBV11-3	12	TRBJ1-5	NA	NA	CASSMGNQPQHF	TGTGCCAGTTCGATGGGCAATCAGCCCCAGCATTTT
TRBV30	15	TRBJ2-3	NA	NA	CAWSGATAGADTQYF	TGTGCCTGGAGTGGTGCTACTGCCGGGGCAGATACGCAGTATTTT
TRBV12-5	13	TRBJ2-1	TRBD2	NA	CASGSGSYNEQFF	TGTGCTAGTGGGAGCGGGAGTTACAATGAGCAGTTCTTC
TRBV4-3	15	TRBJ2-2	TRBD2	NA	CASSQGTDTSGKLFF	TGCGCCAGCAGCCAAGGGACTGATACTAGCGGAAAGCTGTTTTTT
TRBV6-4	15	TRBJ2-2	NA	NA	CASNANEDPTGELFF	TGTGCCAGCAACGCGAATGAAGACCCTACCGGGGAGCTGTTTTTT
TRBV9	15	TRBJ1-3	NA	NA	CASSEGLGSGNTIYF	TGTGCCAGCAGCGAGGGATTGGGTTCCGGAAACACCATATATTTT
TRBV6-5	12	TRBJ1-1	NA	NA	CASSQRNTEAFF	TGTGCCAGCAGTCAAAGGAACACTGAAGCTTTCTTT
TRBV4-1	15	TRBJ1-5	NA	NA	CASSQVQLGNQPQHF	TGCGCCAGCAGCCAAGTCCAGCTAGGCAATCAGCCCCAGCATTTT
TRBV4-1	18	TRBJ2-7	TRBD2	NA	CASSQVLAATPNSYEQYF	TGCGCCAGCAGCCAAGTACTAGCGGCCACCCCCAACTCCTACGAGCAGTACTTC
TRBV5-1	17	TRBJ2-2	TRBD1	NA	CASSLGGTGGSTGELFF	TGCGCCAGCAGCTTGGGCGGGACAGGGGGATCCACCGGGGAGCTGTTTTTT
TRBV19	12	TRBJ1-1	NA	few	CASSPANTEAFF	TGTGCCAGTAGTCCAGCAAACACTGAAGCTTTCTTT
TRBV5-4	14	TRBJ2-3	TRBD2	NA	CASSFPGRADTQYF	TGTGCCAGCAGCTTCCCAGGGAGGGCAGATACGCAGTATTTT
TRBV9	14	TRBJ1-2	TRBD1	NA	CASSVDYGTDGYTF	TGTGCCAGCAGCGTGGACTATGGGACAGATGGCTACACCTTC
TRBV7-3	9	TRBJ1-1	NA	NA	CASSLKAFF	TGTGCCAGCAGCTTAAAAGCTTTCTTT
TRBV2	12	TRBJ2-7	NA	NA	CASSYSGYEQYF	TGTGCCAGCAGTTATTCAGGTTACGAGCAGTACTTC
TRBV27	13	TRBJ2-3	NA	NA	CASSRRGTDTQYF	TGTGCCAGCAGTAGACGGGGCACAGATACGCAGTATTTT
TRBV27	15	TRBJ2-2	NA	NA	CASSSAPEEAGELFF	TGTGCCAGCAGTTCGGCACCTGAGGAGGCCGGGGAGCTGTTTTTT
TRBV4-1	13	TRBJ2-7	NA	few	CASSQDPGGVQYF	TGCGCCAGCAGCCAAGATCCTGGCGGGGTGCAGTACTTC
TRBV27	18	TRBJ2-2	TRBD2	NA	CASSLWGLAGGLGGELFF	TGTGCCAGCAGTCTTTGGGGGCTAGCGGGAGGACTTGGCGGGGAGCTGTTTTTT
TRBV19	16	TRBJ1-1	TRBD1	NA	CASSILWTGPGTEAFF	TGTGCCAGTAGTATTCTCTGGACAGGGCCGGGCACTGAAGCTTTCTTT
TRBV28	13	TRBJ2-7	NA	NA	CASLELDEYEQYF	TGTGCCAGCCTAGAACTCGACGAATACGAGCAGTACTTC
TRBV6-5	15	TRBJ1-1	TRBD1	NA	CASSYSRGLGTEAFF	TGTGCCAGCAGTTACTCGAGGGGGCTGGGCACTGAAGCTTTCTTT
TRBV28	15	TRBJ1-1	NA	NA	CASSLADRLNTEAFF	TGTGCCAGCAGTTTAGCCGACAGGCTAAACACTGAAGCTTTCTTT
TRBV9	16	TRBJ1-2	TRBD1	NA	CASSVGRDSYFYGYTF	TGTGCCAGCAGCGTAGGAAGGGACAGTTATTTCTATGGCTACACCTTC
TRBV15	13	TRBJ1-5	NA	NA	CATSREWDQPQHF	TGTGCCACCAGCAGAGAGTGGGATCAGCCCCAGCATTTT